This T cell receptor beta chain was identified in a study of PD-1 blockade in mismatch repair-deficient tumors. The CDR3 extends over 14 amino acids. Per germline, CDR1 SGHVS and CDR2 FNYEAQ. The V end was cut by 5 bases, the J end by 4 bases, with 11 bases between. The table came from immunoSEQ multiplex PCR; TCRdb's copy has only in-frame clones and leaves some out. The sample shows roughly 120,000 clones, about 88% of them seen only once. The starting material was peripheral blood, obtained approximately 70 weeks after starting pembrolizumab. This chain links TRBV7-6 with TRBJ2-2; D may be TRBD1 (7 bases). The sequence derives from an adult with mismatch repair-deficient cancer. The CDR3 protein is CASSPQGGTGELFF. Written as DNA, the CDR3 is TGTGCCAGCAGCCCCCAGGGGGGCACCGGGGAGCTGTTTTTT. Full variable domain (rest looked up from reference TRBV7-6 and TRBJ2-2): GAGVSQSPRYKVTKRGQDVALRCDPISGHVSLYWYRQALGQGPEFLTYFNYEAQQDKSGLPNDRFSAERPEGSISTLTIQRTEQRDSAMYRCASSPQGGTGELFFGEGSRLTVL.